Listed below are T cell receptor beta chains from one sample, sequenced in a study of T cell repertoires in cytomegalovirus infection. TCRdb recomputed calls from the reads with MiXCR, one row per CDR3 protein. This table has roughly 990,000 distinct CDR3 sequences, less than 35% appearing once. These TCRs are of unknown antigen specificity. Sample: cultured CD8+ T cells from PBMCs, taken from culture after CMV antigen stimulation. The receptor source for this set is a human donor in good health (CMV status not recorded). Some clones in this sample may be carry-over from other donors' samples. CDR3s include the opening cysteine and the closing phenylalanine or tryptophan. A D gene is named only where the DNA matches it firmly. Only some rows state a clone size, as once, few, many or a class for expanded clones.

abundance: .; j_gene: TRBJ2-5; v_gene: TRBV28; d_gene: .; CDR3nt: TGTGCCAGCATTTTATATAATCAAGAGACCCAGTACTTC; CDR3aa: CASILYNQETQYF
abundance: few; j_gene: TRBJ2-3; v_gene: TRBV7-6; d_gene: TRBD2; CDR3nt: TGTGCCAGCAGCTTAGTACTAGCGGGGGGCAGCACAGATACGCAGTATTTT; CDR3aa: CASSLVLAGGSTDTQYF
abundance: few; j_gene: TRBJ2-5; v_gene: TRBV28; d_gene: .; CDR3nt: TGTGCCAGCAGCCAGGACAAGTCCCAAGAGACCCAGTACTTC; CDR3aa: CASSQDKSQETQYF
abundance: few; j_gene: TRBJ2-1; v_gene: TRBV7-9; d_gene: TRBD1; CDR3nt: TGTGCCAGCAGCCCCCGGACAGGGGTCGGCTACAATGAGCAGTTCTTC; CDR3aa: CASSPRTGVGYNEQFF
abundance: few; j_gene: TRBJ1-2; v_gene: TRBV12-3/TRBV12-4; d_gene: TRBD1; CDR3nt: TGTGCCAGCAGGGACAGGGGGTCCTATGGCTACACCTTC; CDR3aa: CASRDRGSYGYTF
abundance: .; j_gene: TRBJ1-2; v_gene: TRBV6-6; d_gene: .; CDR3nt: TGTGCCAGCAGTTACTTGGGGGCCCCTAGGGGCTACACCTTC; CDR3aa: CASSYLGAPRGYTF
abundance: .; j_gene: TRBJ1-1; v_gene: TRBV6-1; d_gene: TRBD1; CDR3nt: TGTGCCAGCAGTGAAGCACACAGGGGGACTGAAGCTTTCTTT; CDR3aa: CASSEAHRGTEAFF
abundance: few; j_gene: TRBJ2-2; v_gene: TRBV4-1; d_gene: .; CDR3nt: TGCGCCAGCAGCCAATTGACCCTCGCGAACACCGGGGAGCTGTTTTTT; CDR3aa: CASSQLTLANTGELFF
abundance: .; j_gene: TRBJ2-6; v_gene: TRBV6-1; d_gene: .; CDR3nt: TGTGCCAGCAGTGATCGGGAGAGGGTGTACTCTGGGGCCAACGTCCTGACTTTC; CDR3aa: CASSDRERVYSGANVLTF
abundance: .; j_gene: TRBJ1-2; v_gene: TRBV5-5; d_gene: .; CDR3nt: TGTGCCAGCAGCTTGGAAGGGCGGGACTATGGCTACACCTTC; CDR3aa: CASSLEGRDYGYTF
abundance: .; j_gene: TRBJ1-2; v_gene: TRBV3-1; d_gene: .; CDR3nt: TGTGCCAGCAGCCAGGGCCCGACAATTAACTATGGCTACACCTTC; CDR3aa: CASSQGPTINYGYTF
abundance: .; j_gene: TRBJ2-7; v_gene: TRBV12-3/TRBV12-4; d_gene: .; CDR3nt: TGTGCCAGCAGTTTAACGGGGGTCTACGAGCAGTACTTC; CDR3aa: CASSLTGVYEQYF
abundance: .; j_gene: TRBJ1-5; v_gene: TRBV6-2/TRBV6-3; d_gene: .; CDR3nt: TGTGCCAGCAGTAAACAGGGTCTGGGCAATCAGCCCCAGCATTTT; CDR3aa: CASSKQGLGNQPQHF
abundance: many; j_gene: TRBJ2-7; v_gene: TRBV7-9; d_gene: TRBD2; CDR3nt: TGTGCCAGCAGCCCTAACCTCGGGGGGATTACCTACTACGAGCAGTACTTC; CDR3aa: CASSPNLGGITYYEQYF
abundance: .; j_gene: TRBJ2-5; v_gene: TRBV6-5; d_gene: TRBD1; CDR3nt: TGTGCCAGCGGTGCTCCGGGACAGGGGATCGAGACCCAGTACTTC; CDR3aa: CASGAPGQGIETQYF
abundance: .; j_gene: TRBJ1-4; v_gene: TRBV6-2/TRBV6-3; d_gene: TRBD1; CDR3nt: TGTGCCAGCAGTTCCTCTAGGGGGCCATCTGAAAAACTGTTTTTT; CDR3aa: CASSSSRGPSEKLFF
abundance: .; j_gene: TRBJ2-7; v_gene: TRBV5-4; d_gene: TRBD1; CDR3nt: TGTGCCAGCAGCTCGGATGGTCTCGGGACAGGGGGCGACTACGAGCAGTACTTC; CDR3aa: CASSSDGLGTGGDYEQYF
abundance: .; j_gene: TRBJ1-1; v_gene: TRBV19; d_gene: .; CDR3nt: TGTGCCAGTAGCATCAACAGACACGAGAACACTGAAGCTTTCTTT; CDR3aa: CASSINRHENTEAFF
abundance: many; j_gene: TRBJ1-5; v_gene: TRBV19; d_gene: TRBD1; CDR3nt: TGTGCCAGTAGTACCCCAAACAGGGGAGGCCAGCCCCAGCATTTT; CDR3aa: CASSTPNRGGQPQHF
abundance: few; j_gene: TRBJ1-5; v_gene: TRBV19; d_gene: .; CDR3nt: TGTGCCAGTAGTATAGCTCCTTATAGCAATCAGCCCCAGCATTTT; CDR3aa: CASSIAPYSNQPQHF
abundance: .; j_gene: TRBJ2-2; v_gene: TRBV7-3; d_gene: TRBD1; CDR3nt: TGTGCCAGCAGCTTAACAACGGGACAGCCGAACACCGGGGAGCTGTTTTTT; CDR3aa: CASSLTTGQPNTGELFF
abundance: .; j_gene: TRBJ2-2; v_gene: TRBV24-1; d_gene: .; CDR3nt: TGTGCCACCAGTGATCCCCAGGGGGGAGACCGGGAGCTGTTTTTT; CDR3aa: CATSDPQGGDRELFF
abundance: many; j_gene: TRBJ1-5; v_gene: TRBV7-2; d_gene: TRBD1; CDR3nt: TGTGCCAGCCGGGGACAGGGGTACAATCAGCCCCAGCATTTT; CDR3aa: CASRGQGYNQPQHF
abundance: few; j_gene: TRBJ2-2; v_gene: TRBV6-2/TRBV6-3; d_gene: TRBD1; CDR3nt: TGTGCCAGCAGTTCCGACAGGGGGCGTTGGACCGGGGAGCTGTTTTTT; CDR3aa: CASSSDRGRWTGELFF
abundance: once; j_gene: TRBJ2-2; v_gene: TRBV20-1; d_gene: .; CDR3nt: TGCAGTGCTAGAGATAGGGAGCACACCGGGGAGCTGTTTTTT; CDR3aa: CSARDREHTGELFF
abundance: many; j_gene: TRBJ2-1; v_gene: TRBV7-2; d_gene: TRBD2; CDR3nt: TGTGCCAGCAGGGATAGCGGGGGGGCATTGACTGAGCAGTTCTTC; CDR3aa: CASRDSGGALTEQFF
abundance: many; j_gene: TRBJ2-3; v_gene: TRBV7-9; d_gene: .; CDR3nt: TGTGCCAGCAGGGAAGGAGGACTCCCCAGGGATACGCAGTATTTT; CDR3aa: CASREGGLPRDTQYF
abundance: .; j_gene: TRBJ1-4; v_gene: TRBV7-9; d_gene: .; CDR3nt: TGTGCCAGCAGCCCTTCGCAGGGGACATTGGATGAAAAACTGTTTTTT; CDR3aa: CASSPSQGTLDEKLFF
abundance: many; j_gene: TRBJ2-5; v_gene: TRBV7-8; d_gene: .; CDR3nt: TGTGCCAGCAGCTTAGCGCATAAGCTCCGGGAGACCCAGTACTTC; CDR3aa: CASSLAHKLRETQYF
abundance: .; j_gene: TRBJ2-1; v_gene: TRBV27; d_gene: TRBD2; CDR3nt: TGTGCCAGCAGTTTCCCGACTAGCGGGGGTCACAATGAGCAGTTCTTC; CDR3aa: CASSFPTSGGHNEQFF
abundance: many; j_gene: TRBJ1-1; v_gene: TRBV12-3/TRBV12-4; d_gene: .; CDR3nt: TGTGCCAGCAGTTTAATACATCACACTGAAGCTTTCTTT; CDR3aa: CASSLIHHTEAFF
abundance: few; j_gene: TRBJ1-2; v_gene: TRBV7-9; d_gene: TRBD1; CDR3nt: TGTGCCAGCAGCGCCCCCCGGGACAGGCACAACTATGGCTACACCTTC; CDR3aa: CASSAPRDRHNYGYTF
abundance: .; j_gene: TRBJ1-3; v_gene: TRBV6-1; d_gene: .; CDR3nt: TGTGCCAGCAGTGAAGAAGAACAGAACTCTGGAAACACCATATATTTT; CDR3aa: CASSEEEQNSGNTIYF
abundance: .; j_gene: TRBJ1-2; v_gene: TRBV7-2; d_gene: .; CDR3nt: TGTGCCAGCAGCTTCCCGGGAAGGTTCTACACCTTC; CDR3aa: CASSFPGRFYTF
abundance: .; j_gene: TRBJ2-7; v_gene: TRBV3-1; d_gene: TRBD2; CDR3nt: TGTGCCAGCAGCCAACCTAGCGGGGTAAGCTACGAGCAGTACTTC; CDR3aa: CASSQPSGVSYEQYF
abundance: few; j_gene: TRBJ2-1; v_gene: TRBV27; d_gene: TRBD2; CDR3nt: TGTGCCAGCGGACTAGTTTCCAATGAGCAGTTCTTC; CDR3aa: CASGLVSNEQFF
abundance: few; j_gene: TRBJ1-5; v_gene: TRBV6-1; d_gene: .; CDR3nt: TGTGCCAGCAGTGACCTTTTAAGGCAGCCCCAGCATTTT; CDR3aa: CASSDLLRQPQHF
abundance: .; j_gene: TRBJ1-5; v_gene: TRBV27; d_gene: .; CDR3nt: TGTGCCAGCCGGAATCAGCCCCAGCATTTT; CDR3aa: CASRNQPQHF
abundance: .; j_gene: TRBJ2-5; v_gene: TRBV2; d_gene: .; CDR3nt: TGTGCCTCCATAGACAGACAAGAGACCCAGTACTTC; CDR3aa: CASIDRQETQYF
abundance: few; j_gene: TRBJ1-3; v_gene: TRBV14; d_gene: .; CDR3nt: TGTGCCAGCAGCCAAGTCTCCCCGGTTGCTACAGGGTTCTCTGGAAACACCATATATTTT; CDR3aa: CASSQVSPVATGFSGNTIYF
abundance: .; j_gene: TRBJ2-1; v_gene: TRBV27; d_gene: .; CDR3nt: TGTGCCAGCAGTTCATCCGGGACCCTGGATGAGCAGTTCTTC; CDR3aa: CASSSSGTLDEQFF
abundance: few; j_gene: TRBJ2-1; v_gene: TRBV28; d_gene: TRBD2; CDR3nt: TGTGCCAGCAGTTTCCCCGGGGGGGTCAATGAGCAGTTCTTC; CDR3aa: CASSFPGGVNEQFF
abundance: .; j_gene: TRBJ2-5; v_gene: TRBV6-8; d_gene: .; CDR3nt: TGTGCCAGCAGTGAACTGGGCGGGCACCAAGAGACCCAGTACTTC; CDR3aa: CASSELGGHQETQYF
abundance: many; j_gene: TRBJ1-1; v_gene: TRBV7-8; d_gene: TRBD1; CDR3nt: TGTGCCAGCAGCGAAACAGGGGTCACTGAAGCTTTCTTT; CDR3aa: CASSETGVTEAFF
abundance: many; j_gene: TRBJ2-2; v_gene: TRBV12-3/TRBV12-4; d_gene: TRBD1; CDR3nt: TGTGCCAGCAGTTGGGGGACAGGCGCGAACACCGGGGAGCTGTTTTTT; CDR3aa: CASSWGTGANTGELFF
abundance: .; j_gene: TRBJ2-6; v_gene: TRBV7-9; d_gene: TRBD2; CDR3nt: TGTGCCAGCCAAGCGGGGTCTGGGACCAACGTCCTGACTTTC; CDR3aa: CASQAGSGTNVLTF
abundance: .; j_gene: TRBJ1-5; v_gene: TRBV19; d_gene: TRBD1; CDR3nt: TGTGCCAGTAGTGAGGTAGGGGGCTCGGGACAGCCCCAGCATTTT; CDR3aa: CASSEVGGSGQPQHF
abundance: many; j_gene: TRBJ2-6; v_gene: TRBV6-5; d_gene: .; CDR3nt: TGTGCCAGCAGTTACCTCGACTCTGGGGCCAACGTCCTGACTTTC; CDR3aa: CASSYLDSGANVLTF
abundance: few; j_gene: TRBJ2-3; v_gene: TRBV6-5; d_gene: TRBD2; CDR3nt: TGTGCCAGCAGTGAGTACAAGCGGGGGGCCGAAGATACGCAGTATTTT; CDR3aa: CASSEYKRGAEDTQYF
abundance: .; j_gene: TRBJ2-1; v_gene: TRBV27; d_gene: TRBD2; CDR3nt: TGTGCCAGCAGTTTAGTAAGACTAGCGGACAATGAGCAGTTCTTC; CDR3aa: CASSLVRLADNEQFF
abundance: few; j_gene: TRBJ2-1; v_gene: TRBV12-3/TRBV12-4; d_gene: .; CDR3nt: TGTGCCAGCAGTGTAGGACAGATCAATGAGCAGTTCTTC; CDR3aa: CASSVGQINEQFF
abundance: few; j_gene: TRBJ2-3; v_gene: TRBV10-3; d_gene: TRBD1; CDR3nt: TGTGCCATCAGACTTGGATCAACCCGGGACAGCTGGGGGACCGATACGCAGTATTTT; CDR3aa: CAIRLGSTRDSWGTDTQYF
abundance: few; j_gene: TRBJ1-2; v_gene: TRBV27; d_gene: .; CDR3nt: TGTGCCAGCATGGACAGCTCAACGGGCTACACCTTC; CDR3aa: CASMDSSTGYTF
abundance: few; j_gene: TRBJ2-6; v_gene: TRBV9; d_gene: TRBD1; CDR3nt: TGTGCCAGCAGCGTGAACAGGGGTACTGCTTCTGGGGCCAACGTCCTGACTTTC; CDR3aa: CASSVNRGTASGANVLTF
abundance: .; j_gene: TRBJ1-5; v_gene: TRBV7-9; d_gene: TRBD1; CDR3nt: TGTGCCAGCAGCTTAGGCGGACAGGGTTATCAGCCCCAGCATTTT; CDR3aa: CASSLGGQGYQPQHF
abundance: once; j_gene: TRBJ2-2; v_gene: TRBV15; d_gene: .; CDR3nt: TGTGCCACCAGCAGGGGGGGGAACACCGGGGAGCTGTTTTTT; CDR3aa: CATSRGGNTGELFF
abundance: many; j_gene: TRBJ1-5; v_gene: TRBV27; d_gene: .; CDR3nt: TGTGCCAGCAGCCCAGGGGTCGGCAATCAGCCCCAGCATTTT; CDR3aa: CASSPGVGNQPQHF